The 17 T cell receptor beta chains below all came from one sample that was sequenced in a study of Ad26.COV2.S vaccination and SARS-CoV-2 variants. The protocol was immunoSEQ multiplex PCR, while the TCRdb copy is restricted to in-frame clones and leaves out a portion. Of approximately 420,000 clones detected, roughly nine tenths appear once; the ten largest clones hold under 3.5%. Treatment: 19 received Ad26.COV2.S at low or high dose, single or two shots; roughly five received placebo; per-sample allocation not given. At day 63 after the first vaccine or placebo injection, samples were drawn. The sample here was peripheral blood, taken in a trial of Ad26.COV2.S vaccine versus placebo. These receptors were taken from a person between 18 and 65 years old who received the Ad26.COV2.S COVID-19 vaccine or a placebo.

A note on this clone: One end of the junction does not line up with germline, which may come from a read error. Here the CDR3 DNA reads TGTGCCAGCGGCTTAGGAAGGGGTGGCTACACCTTC. Translation gives CASGLGRGGYTF. The V and J genes are TRBV7-9 and TRBJ1-2, with a tentative D call TRBD1 (5 bases). This CDR3 is built from 12 residues. Germline CDR1 reads SEHNR; CDR2 reads FQNEAQ (reference sequence).

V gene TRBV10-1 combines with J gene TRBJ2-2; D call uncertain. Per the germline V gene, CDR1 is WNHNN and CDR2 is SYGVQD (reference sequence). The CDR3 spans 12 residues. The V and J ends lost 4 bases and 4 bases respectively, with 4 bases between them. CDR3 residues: CASSVATGELFF. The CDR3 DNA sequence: TGCGCCAGCAGTGTGGCCACCGGGGAGCTGTTTTTT.

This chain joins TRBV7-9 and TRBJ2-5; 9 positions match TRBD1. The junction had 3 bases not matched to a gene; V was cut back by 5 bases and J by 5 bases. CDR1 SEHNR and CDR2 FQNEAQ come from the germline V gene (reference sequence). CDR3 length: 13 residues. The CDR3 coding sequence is TGTGCCAGCAGCCGCGGACAGGGGGAGACCCAGTACTTC. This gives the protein CASSRGQGETQYF.

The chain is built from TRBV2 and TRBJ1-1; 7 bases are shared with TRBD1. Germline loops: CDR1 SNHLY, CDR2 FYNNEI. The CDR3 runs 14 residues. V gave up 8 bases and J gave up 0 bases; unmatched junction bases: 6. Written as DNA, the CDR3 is TGTGCCAGCCAACAGGGGCCCTTGAACACTGAAGCTTTCTTT. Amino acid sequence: CASQQGPLNTEAFF.

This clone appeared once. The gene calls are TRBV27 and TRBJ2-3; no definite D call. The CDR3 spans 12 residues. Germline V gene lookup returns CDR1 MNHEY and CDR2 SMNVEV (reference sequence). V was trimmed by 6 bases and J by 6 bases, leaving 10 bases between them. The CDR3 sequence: CASSRIGDTQYF. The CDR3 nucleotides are TGTGCCAGCAGCCGGATTGGGGATACGCAGTATTTT.

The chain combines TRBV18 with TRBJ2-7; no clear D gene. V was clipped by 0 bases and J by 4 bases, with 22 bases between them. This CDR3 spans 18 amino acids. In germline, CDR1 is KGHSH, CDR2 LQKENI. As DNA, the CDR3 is TGTGCCAGCTCACCACCCCTACAAGGGCCGCGGATGGTATACGAGCAGTACTTC. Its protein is CASSPPLQGPRMVYEQYF.

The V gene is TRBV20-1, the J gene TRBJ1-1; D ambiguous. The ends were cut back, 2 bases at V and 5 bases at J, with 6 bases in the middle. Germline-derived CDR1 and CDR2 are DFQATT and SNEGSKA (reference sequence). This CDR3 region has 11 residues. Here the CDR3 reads CSARYQTEAFF. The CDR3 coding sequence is TGCAGTGCTAGATATCAGACTGAAGCTTTCTTT.

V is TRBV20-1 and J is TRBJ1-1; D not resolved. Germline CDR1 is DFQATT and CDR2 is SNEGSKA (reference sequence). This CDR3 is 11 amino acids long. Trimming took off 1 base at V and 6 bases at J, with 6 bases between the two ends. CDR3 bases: TGCAGTGCTAGAGGACCGGCTGAAGCTTTCTTT. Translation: CSARGPAEAFF.

For the CDR3, the DNA is TGCGCCAGCAGTGAGTCGGGCCGAGGCAATCAGCCCCAGCATTTT. Its protein is CASSESGRGNQPQHF. The chain combines TRBV10-2 with TRBJ1-5; D uncertain. CDR1 is WSHSY, CDR2 SAAADI, per germline. V was pared by 0 bases and J by 2 bases, with 8 bases between. There are 15 residues in the CDR3.

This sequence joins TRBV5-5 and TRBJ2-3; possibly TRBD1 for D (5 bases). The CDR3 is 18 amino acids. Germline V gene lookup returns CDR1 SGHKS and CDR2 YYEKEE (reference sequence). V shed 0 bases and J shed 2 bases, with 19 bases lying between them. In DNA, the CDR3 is TGTGCCAGCAGCTTGGTTGAAGGACAAGGAAAGTCCACAGATACGCAGTATTTT. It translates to CASSLVEGQGKSTDTQYF. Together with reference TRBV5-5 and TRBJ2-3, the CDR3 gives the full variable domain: DAGVTQSPTHLIKTRGQQVTLRCSPISGHKSVSWYQQVLGQGPQFIFQYYEKEERGRGNFPDRFSARQFPNYSSELNVNALLLGDSALYLCASSLVEGQGKSTDTQYFGPGTRLTVL.

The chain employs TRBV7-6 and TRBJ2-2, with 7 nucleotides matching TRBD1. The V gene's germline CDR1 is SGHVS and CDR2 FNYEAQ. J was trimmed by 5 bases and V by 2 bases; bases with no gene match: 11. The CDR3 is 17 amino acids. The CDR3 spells CASSLQGLQGETGELFF. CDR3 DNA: TGTGCCAGCAGCTTACAAGGCCTTCAGGGGGAGACCGGGGAGCTGTTTTTT.

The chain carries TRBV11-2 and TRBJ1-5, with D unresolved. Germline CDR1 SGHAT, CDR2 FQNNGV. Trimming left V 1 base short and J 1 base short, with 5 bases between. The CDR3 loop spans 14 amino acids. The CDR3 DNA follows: TGTGCCAGCAGCTTAGGATGGAGCAATCAGCCCCAGCATTTT. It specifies CASSLGWSNQPQHF.

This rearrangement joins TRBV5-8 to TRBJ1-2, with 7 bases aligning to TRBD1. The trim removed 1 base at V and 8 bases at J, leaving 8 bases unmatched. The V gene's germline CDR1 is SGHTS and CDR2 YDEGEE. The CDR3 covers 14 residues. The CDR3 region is CASSLSRTGGGYTF. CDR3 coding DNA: TGTGCCAGCAGCTTGTCTAGGACAGGAGGCGGCTACACCTTC.

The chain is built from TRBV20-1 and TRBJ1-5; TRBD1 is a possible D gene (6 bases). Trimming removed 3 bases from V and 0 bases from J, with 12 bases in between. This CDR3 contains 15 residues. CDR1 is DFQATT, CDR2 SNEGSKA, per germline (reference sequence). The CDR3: CSASIQGYSNQPQHF. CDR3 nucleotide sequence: TGCAGTGCTAGTATACAGGGATATAGCAATCAGCCCCAGCATTTT.

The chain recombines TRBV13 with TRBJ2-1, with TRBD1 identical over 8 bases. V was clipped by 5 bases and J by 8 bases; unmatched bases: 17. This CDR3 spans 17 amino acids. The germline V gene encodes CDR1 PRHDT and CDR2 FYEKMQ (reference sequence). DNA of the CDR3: TGTGCCAGCAGCCCTTTCGGGACAGGTAGGGGAAGGGATGAGCAGTTCTTC. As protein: CASSPFGTGRGRDEQFF.

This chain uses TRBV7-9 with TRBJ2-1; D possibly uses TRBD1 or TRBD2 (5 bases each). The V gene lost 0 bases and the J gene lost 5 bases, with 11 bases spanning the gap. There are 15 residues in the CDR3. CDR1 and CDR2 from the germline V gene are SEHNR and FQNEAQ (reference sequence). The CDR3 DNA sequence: TGTGCCAGCAGCTTAGCCGGGGCCGTGAACAATGAGCAGTTCTTC. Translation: CASSLAGAVNNEQFF.

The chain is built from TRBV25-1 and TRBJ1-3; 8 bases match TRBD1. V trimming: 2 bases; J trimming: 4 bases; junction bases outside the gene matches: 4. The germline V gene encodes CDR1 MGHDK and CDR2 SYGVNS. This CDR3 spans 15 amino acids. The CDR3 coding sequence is TGTGCCAGCAGTGAAGGACAGGGTAGAGGAAACACCATATATTTT. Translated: CASSEGQGRGNTIYF. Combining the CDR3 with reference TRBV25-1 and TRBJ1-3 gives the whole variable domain EADIYQTPRYLVIGTGKKITLECSQTMGHDKMYWYQQDPGMELHLIHYSYGVNSTEKGDLSSESTVSRIRTEHFPLTLESARPSHTSQYLCASSEGQGRGNTIYFGEGSWLTVV.